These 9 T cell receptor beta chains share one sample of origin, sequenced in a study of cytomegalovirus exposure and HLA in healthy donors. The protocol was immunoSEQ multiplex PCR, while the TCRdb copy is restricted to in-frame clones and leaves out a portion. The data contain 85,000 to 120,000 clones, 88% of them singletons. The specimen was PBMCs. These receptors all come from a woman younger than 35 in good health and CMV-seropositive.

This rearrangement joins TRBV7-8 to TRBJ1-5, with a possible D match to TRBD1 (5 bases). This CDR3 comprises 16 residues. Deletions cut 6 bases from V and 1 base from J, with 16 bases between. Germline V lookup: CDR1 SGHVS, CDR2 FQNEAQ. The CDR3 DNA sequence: TGTGCCAGCAGTCCTCCCGGGACTGGGAGCAATCAGCCCCAGCATTTT. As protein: CASSPPGTGSNQPQHF.

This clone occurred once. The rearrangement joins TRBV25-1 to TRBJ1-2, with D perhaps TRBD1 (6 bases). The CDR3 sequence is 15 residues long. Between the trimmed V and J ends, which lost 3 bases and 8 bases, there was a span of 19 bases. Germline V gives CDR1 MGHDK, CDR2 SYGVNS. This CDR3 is CASSDQRLRGGGYTF. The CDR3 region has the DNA TGTGCCAGCAGTGATCAAAGGCTCCGCGGGGGCGGCTACACCTTC.

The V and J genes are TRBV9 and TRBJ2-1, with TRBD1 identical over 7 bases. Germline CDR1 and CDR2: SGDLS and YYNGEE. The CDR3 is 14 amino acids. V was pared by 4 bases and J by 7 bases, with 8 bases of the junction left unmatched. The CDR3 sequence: CASSPDGTENEQFF. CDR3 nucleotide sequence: TGTGCCAGCAGCCCAGATGGGACAGAAAATGAGCAGTTCTTC.

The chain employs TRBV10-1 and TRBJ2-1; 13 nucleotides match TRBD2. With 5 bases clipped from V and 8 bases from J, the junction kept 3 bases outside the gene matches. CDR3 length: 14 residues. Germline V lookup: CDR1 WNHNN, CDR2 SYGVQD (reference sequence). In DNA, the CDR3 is TGCGCCAGCAGTCGACTAGCGGGGGGATATGAGCAGTTCTTC. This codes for CASSRLAGGYEQFF.

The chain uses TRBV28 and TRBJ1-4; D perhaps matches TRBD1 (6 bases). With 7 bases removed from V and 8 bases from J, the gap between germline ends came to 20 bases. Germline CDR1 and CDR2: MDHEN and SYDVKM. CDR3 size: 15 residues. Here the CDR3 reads CASTLNGRGKEKLFF. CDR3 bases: TGTGCCAGCACCCTGAATGGGAGGGGGAAAGAAAAACTGTTTTTT.

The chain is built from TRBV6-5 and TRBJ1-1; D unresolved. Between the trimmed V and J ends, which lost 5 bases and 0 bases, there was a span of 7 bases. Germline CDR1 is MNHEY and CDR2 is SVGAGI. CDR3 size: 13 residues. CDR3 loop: CASSHGVNTEAFF. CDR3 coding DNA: TGTGCCAGCAGTCACGGGGTGAACACTGAAGCTTTCTTT.

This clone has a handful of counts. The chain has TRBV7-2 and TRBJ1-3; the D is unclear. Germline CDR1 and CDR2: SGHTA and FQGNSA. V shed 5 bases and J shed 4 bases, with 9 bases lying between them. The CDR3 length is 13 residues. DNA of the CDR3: TGTGCCAGCAGCCAGGACTGGGGAAACACCATATATTTT. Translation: CASSQDWGNTIYF.

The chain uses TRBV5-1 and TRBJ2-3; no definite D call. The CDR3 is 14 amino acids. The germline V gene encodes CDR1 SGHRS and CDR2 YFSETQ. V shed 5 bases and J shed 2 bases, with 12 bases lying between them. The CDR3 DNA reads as TGCGCCAGCAGGTCCTCAGGAACCACAGATACGCAGTATTTT. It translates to CASRSSGTTDTQYF.

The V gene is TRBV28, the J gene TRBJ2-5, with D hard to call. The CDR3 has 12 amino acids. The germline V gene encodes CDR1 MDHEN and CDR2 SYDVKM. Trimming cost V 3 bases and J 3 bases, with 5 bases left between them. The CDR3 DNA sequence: TGTGCCAGCAGTTTCCTAGAAGAGACCCAGTACTTC. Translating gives CASSFLEETQYF.